There are a few counts of the clone carrying this T cell receptor (beta chain). The record originates from a study of naive and memory T cell subsets. CDR1 SGHVS and CDR2 FNYEAQ come from the germline V gene. This CDR3 is 17 amino acids long. The ends lost 5 bases at V and 7 bases at J; junction bases unmatched: 11. Two oligonucleotides, mixed equimolar, formed the beta constant-region primer covering TRBC1 and TRBC2. Nested alpha and beta constant-region primers with the SP2 primer drove four PCR rounds on ligated cDNA. A single record per CDR3 protein comes from TCRdb applying MiXCR to the UMI-ligation and nested PCR reads. The table has 120,000 or so distinct CDR3 sequences, 35% to 45% seen once.

The V gene is TRBV7-6, the J gene TRBJ2-1; 13 bases agree with TRBD2. Sample: central memory CD4+ T cells from blood. The receptor's source is a human donor in good health. The CDR3 coding sequence is TGTGCCAGCAGCCTAGGACTAGCGGGAGTCCAAAGTAATGAGCAGTTCTTC. It specifies CASSLGLAGVQSNEQFF. Filled out from reference TRBV7-6 and TRBJ2-1, the complete variable domain reads GAGVSQSPRYKVTKRGQDVALRCDPISGHVSLYWYRQALGQGPEFLTYFNYEAQQDKSGLPNDRFSAERPEGSISTLTIQRTEQRDSAMYRCASSLGLAGVQSNEQFFGPGTRLTVL.